The 32 T cell receptor beta chains below come from one sample, sequenced in a study of T-cell reconstitution after alpha-beta-depleted transplantation in children. This sample's TCRbeta library carried unique molecular identifier barcodes. TCRdb redid the calling of the PCR reads with MiXCR, one entry per CDR3 protein. Of around 600,000 distinct CDR3 sequences in the sample, 23% are singletons; the top ten hold over 12%. This material consisted of PBMCs, mostly from graft donor cells, taken 360 days after TCRalphabeta/CD19-depleted stem cell transplant. The source of these receptors is a boy younger than two who had a stem cell transplant for acute myeloid leukemia, so the T cells may come from the graft donor.

At least ten counts were recorded for this clonotype. This rearrangement joins TRBV5-6 to TRBJ2-1; TRBD2 might be the D (6 bases). CDR3 length: 14 amino acids. Trimming removed 10 bases at V and 8 bases at J, with 22 bases between. Germline V gene lookup returns CDR1 SGHDT and CDR2 YYEEEE. The CDR3, as DNA: TGTGCCGTCCCCCGGGGGAAGGGCCGCGATGAGCAGTTCTTC. As protein: CAVPRGKGRDEQFF.

V and J are TRBV5-5 and TRBJ2-2; D is undetermined. Trimming stripped 0 bases from V and 4 bases from J, with 10 bases between. CDR1 and CDR2 (germline): SGHKS, YYEKEE (reference sequence). The CDR3 sequence is 15 residues long. The CDR3 bases are TGTGCCAGCAGCTTGGGCCGGGTTCCCACCGGGGAGCTGTTTTTT. Protein sequence: CASSLGRVPTGELFF.

This clonotype was picked up many times. The V and J genes are TRBV7-9 and TRBJ2-1; 9 bases fit TRBD2. The CDR3 has 17 amino acids. J was trimmed by 6 bases and V by 6 bases; bases with no gene match: 15. Germline V gives CDR1 SEHNR, CDR2 FQNEAQ (reference sequence). The CDR3 sequence is CASRTPPTSGGRNEQFF. CDR3 bases: TGTGCCAGCAGAACCCCCCCGACCAGCGGGGGGCGCAATGAGCAGTTCTTC.

The rearrangement joins TRBV7-6 to TRBJ2-3, with D maybe TRBD1 (5 bases). The CDR3 is made up of 16 amino acids. Germline V lookup: CDR1 SGHVS, CDR2 FNYEAQ. V shed 4 bases and J shed 5 bases, with 19 bases lying between them. The CDR3 here is CASSSQGPYVKDTQYF. For the CDR3, the DNA is TGTGCCAGCAGCTCGCAGGGCCCGTATGTGAAAGATACGCAGTATTTT.

There are many counts of this clonotype. This sequence joins TRBV14 and TRBJ1-2; D possibly corresponds to TRBD1 (5 bases). The length of the CDR3 is 16 residues. Per germline, CDR1 SGHDN and CDR2 FVKESK. With 2 bases removed from V and 4 bases from J, the gap between germline ends came to 17 bases. The CDR3 nucleotides are TGTGCCAGCAGCCAACCCCTGCGGGGGTCCCTCTATGGCTACACCTTC. Protein sequence: CASSQPLRGSLYGYTF.

The V and J genes are TRBV11-1 and TRBJ1-1, with TRBD1 matching 7 bases. V trimming: 2 bases; J trimming: 3 bases; junction bases outside the gene matches: 9. CDR3 length equals 16 residues. Germline lookup yields CDR1 SGHAT and CDR2 FQDESV (reference sequence). CDR3 coding DNA: TGTGCCAGCAGCTTATGGCCCAGGGGGGAAGACACTGAAGCTTTCTTT. It specifies CASSLWPRGEDTEAFF. The full variable domain, rest sourced from reference TRBV11-1 and TRBJ1-1, is EAEVAQSPRYKITEKSQAVAFWCDPISGHATLYWYRQILGQGPELLVQFQDESVVDDSQLPKDRFSAERLKGVDSTLKIQPAELGDSAMYLCASSLWPRGEDTEAFFGQGTRLTVV.

This clonotype has a count of ten or more. The J gene is TRBJ2-7, the V gene TRBV20-1, with no clear D. The CDR3 contains 14 residues. Trimming took off 0 bases at V and 0 bases at J, with 9 bases between the two ends. The V gene's germline CDR1 is DFQATT and CDR2 SNEGSKA (reference sequence). The CDR3 protein is CSARDRTDSYEQYF. DNA of the CDR3: TGCAGTGCTAGAGATCGAACAGACTCCTACGAGCAGTACTTC.

This chain connects TRBV28 to TRBJ2-1, with 11 bases fitting TRBD2. The CDR3 contains 16 residues. Germline CDR1 reads MDHEN; CDR2 reads SYDVKM. V shed 7 bases and J 5 bases; nucleotides not matched to a gene: 10. CDR3 nucleotide sequence: TGTGCCAGCACCCCTCTCCGACTAGCGGGGCACAATGAGCAGTTCTTC. It encodes CASTPLRLAGHNEQFF.

V and J are TRBV29-1 and TRBJ2-7; 8 bases fit TRBD1. Germline V gene data show CDR1 as SQVTM and CDR2 as ANQGSEA. With V trimmed by 6 bases and J by 5 bases, 6 bases remained unmatched. The CDR3 has 12 amino acids. CDR3 sequence: CSVGQGVDEQYF. As DNA, the CDR3 is TGCAGCGTCGGACAGGGCGTCGACGAGCAGTACTTC.

The J gene is TRBJ2-2, the V gene TRBV29-1, with D hard to call. Germline CDR1 and CDR2: SQVTM and ANQGSEA. The V end was cut by 4 bases, the J end by 1 base, with 7 bases between. The CDR3 length is 13 residues. CDR3 nucleotide sequence: TGCAGCGTTGCTCTCGGGAACACCGGGGAGCTGTTTTTT. Translated: CSVALGNTGELFF.

This clonotype appeared many times. The gene calls are TRBV29-1 and TRBJ1-4; D may be TRBD1 (5 bases). CDR3 length equals 15 residues. The V and J ends lost 4 bases and 0 bases respectively, with 12 bases between them. Germline lookup yields CDR1 SQVTM and CDR2 ANQGSEA. This CDR3 is CSVALGGATNEKLFF. Written as DNA, the CDR3 is TGCAGCGTTGCACTGGGGGGAGCAACTAATGAAAAACTGTTTTTT.

The J gene is TRBJ1-2, the V gene TRBV12-3 or TRBV12-4; maybe TRBD1 (5 bases). This CDR3 is built from 14 residues. Trimming left V 6 bases short and J 5 bases short, with 16 bases between. For the CDR3, the DNA is TGTGCCAGCAGCCTCCCTACGGGGGTTTATGGCTACACCTTC. Encoded protein: CASSLPTGVYGYTF.

This clonotype appeared many times. This chain links TRBV7-2 with TRBJ2-7, with D perhaps TRBD1 (5 bases). The V end lost 5 bases, the J end lost 2 bases, and 16 bases lay between the germline ends. From germline, CDR1 is SGHTA and CDR2 FQGNSA. The CDR3 length is 15 residues. The CDR3 spells CASSQSPDSPYEQYF. In nucleotides, the CDR3 is TGTGCCAGCAGCCAGTCCCCAGACAGCCCCTACGAGCAGTACTTC.

This clonotype was observed a few times. The chain is built from TRBV10-3 and TRBJ2-1, with 7 bases aligning to TRBD2. The CDR3 has 11 residues. The J segment lost 5 bases and the V segment lost 8 bases, leaving 0 bases of the junction unmatched. The germline CDR1 and CDR2 sequences are ENHRY and SYGVKD. The CDR3 DNA reads as TGTGCCATCGGGGGGGACAATGAGCAGTTCTTC. It codes for CAIGGDNEQFF.

This clonotype was counted at least ten times. The chain has TRBV28 and TRBJ2-2; D ambiguous. CDR1 MDHEN and CDR2 SYDVKM come from the germline V gene. This CDR3 is built from 14 residues. The germline V and J ends were trimmed by 9 bases and 4 bases, with 15 bases remaining between them. In DNA form, the CDR3 reads TGTGCCAGTAATACTGGGCGCCGCACCGGGGAGCTGTTTTTT. Translation gives CASNTGRRTGELFF.

V and J are TRBV20-1 and TRBJ2-7; 9 bases are shared with TRBD1. J lost 2 bases, V lost 0 bases, and 5 bases had no gene match. Looked up from germline, CDR1 is DFQATT and CDR2 is SNEGSKA (reference sequence). The CDR3 consists of 15 residues. The DNA of the CDR3 is TGCAGTGCTAGAGATGGGACAGGGCCAACCTACGAGCAGTACTTC. Its protein is CSARDGTGPTYEQYF.

This clonotype was observed a few times. The chain couples TRBV28 to TRBJ2-1; D gene unclear. The CDR3 runs to 12 residues. The germline V gene has CDR1 MDHEN and CDR2 SYDVKM. The V end lost 4 bases, the J end lost 7 bases, and 8 bases lay between the germline ends. The CDR3 DNA reads TGTGCCAGCAGTTGGTCTCGGAATGAGCAGTTCTTC. The encoded protein is CASSWSRNEQFF.

This clonotype occurred a few times. The chain links TRBV10-3 to TRBJ1-3; D perhaps matches TRBD1 (5 bases). V was trimmed by 2 bases and J by 3 bases, leaving 14 bases between them. Germline CDR1 is ENHRY and CDR2 is SYGVKD. This CDR3 spans 16 amino acids. In DNA, the CDR3 is TGTGCCATCAGTGAGCCTGGAGGGGCAGATGGAAACACCATATATTTT. Residues: CAISEPGGADGNTIYF.

The gene calls are TRBV29-1 and TRBJ1-2; 9 nucleotides match TRBD1. The germline V gene has CDR1 SQVTM and CDR2 ANQGSEA. The J segment lost 7 bases and the V segment lost 6 bases, leaving 15 bases of the junction unmatched. The CDR3 is 15 amino acids. This CDR3 reads CSVLRDRASLSGYTF. In DNA form, the CDR3 reads TGCAGCGTCCTCCGGGACAGGGCATCCTTAAGTGGCTACACCTTC.

CDR3 DNA: TGTGCCAGTGCGCAGAGTCCTAGGAACACTGAAGCTTTCTTT. Translation: CASAQSPRNTEAFF. The V call is TRBV12-3 or TRBV12-4, the J call TRBJ1-1; D is ambiguous. The CDR3 has 14 residues. Trimming left V 9 bases short and J 1 base short, with 15 bases between.

This clonotype was recorded at least ten times. V gene TRBV5-5 combines with J gene TRBJ2-3, with D hard to call. The germline V gene has CDR1 SGHKS and CDR2 YYEKEE (reference sequence). This CDR3 has 16 residues. Trimming shortened V by 1 base and J by 2 bases, and 14 bases separated the two germline ends. The CDR3 reads CASSLRATASTDTQYF. DNA for the CDR3: TGTGCCAGCAGCTTGAGGGCTACAGCGTCCACAGATACGCAGTATTTT.

The chain has TRBV28 and TRBJ2-5, with 9 bases fitting TRBD2. CDR3 length: 15 amino acids. The germline gives CDR1 MDHEN, CDR2 SYDVKM. This chain's CDR3 is CVASRAGGLGETQYF. The CDR3, as DNA: TGTGTCGCCTCTCGCGCGGGGGGGCTAGGAGAGACCCAGTACTTC.

The chain employs TRBV28 and TRBJ1-6; TRBD1 might be the D (6 bases). Trimming took off 6 bases at V and 2 bases at J, with 11 bases between the two ends. Germline CDR1 and CDR2: MDHEN and SYDVKM. The CDR3 runs to 15 residues. CDR3 DNA sequence: TGTGCCAGCAGCCGTACAGGGACCTATAATTCACCCCTCCACTTT. Protein product: CASSRTGTYNSPLHF.

V is TRBV12-3 or TRBV12-4 and J is TRBJ2-2; D is undetermined. CDR3 length: 15 amino acids. V dropped 3 bases and J dropped 6 bases, with 14 bases sitting between them. CDR3 amino acids: CASSFQDGRAGELFF. For the CDR3, the DNA is TGTGCCAGCAGTTTCCAGGATGGACGGGCCGGGGAGCTGTTTTTT.

This sequence joins TRBV6-1 and TRBJ2-1; D might be TRBD2 (6 bases). The ends were cut back, 5 bases at V and 1 base at J, with 9 bases in the middle. Germline-derived CDR1 and CDR2 are MNHNS and SASEGT. The CDR3 is made up of 14 amino acids. Here the CDR3 reads CASSPGRSYNEQFF. DNA for the CDR3: TGTGCCAGCAGTCCGGGGAGGTCCTACAATGAGCAGTTCTTC.

This clonotype was picked up a small number of times. V and J are TRBV3-1 and TRBJ2-5; D may correspond to TRBD1 or TRBD2 (6 bases each). The CDR3 is made up of 14 amino acids. Between the trimmed V and J ends, which lost 4 bases and 7 bases, there was a span of 16 bases. Germline V gene lookup returns CDR1 LGHDT and CDR2 YNNKEL (reference sequence). As DNA, the CDR3 is TGTGCCAGCAGCCCGGAGGGGACATCAGGGACCCAGTACTTC. Its translation is CASSPEGTSGTQYF.

Many counts were recorded for this clonotype. This sequence joins TRBV20-1 and TRBJ2-6; 7 nucleotides agree with TRBD1. The V segment lost 6 bases and the J segment 0 bases; nucleotides outside the gene matches: 11. CDR1 is DFQATT, CDR2 SNEGSKA, per germline (reference sequence). The CDR3 spans 17 residues. The CDR3 bases are TGCAGTGCCAAGCGTTCGGACAGGAGCTCTGGGGCCAACGTCCTGACTTTC. As protein: CSAKRSDRSSGANVLTF.

The genes are TRBV4-3 and TRBJ2-3; possible D gene TRBD2, 7 bases. The CDR3 is 16 amino acids. V was shortened by 0 bases and J by 2 bases, with 12 bases between the two germline ends. CDR1 is LGHNA, CDR2 YSLEER, per germline. CDR3 loop: CASSQEGGGLTDTQYF. CDR3 nucleotides: TGCGCCAGCAGCCAAGAAGGGGGGGGGCTCACAGATACGCAGTATTTT.

This clonotype was recorded a few times. The chain is built from TRBV12-3 or TRBV12-4 and TRBJ1-1; 7 nucleotides align to TRBD1. This CDR3 contains 13 residues. V shed 10 bases and J 3 bases; nucleotides not matched to a gene: 8. The CDR3 loop reads CAIRRGLDTEAFF. The CDR3 DNA follows: TGTGCCATCAGAAGGGGGCTTGACACTGAAGCTTTCTTT.

The chain uses TRBV4-1 and TRBJ1-1; no clear D gene. The CDR3 runs 14 residues. CDR1 and CDR2 (germline): MGHRA, YSYEKL. V was trimmed by 3 bases and J by 7 bases, leaving 15 bases between them. The CDR3 region is CASSHQLGGDEAFF. The CDR3 bases are TGCGCCAGCAGCCACCAGTTGGGTGGCGATGAAGCTTTCTTT.

This clonotype was observed many times. The V gene is TRBV20-1, the J gene TRBJ1-5; no reliable D call. CDR1 DFQATT and CDR2 SNEGSKA come from the germline V gene (reference sequence). With 2 bases removed from V and 0 bases from J, the gap between germline ends came to 8 bases. CDR3 length: 14 residues. CDR3 coding DNA: TGCAGTGCTAGATTGGATTATAGCAATCAGCCCCAGCATTTT. The encoded protein is CSARLDYSNQPQHF.

In this sample, this clonotype turned up many times. V and J are TRBV2 and TRBJ1-5, with TRBD1 matching 7 bases. This CDR3 region has 19 residues. Trimming took 0 bases from V and 2 from J; bases not matched to a gene: 13. The germline V gene has CDR1 SNHLY and CDR2 FYNNEI. The CDR3 nucleotides are TGTGCCAGCAGTGAAGCCCGACAGGGTGGCATCGGGCGCAATCAGCCCCAGCATTTT. Translation gives CASSEARQGGIGRNQPQHF.